These 6 T cell receptor beta chains originate from one sample sequenced in a study of blood T cell repertoires in COVID-19. Sequencing was performed with immunoSEQ multiplex PCR; in TCRdb, only in-frame clones are kept and a portion is missing. The sample yields about 160,000 clones, approximately 81% seen once. The sample was peripheral blood. All receptors come from a human donor with acute or convalescent COVID-19. The donor label of this sample is uncertain.

This chain connects TRBV28 to TRBJ1-5; 9 bases fit TRBD1. The germline V gene has CDR1 MDHEN and CDR2 SYDVKM. Germline trimming cut 6 bases from V and 0 bases from J; bases unmatched to any gene: 6. The length of the CDR3 is 16 residues. The CDR3 DNA sequence: TGTGCCAGCAGCCCTGGGACAGGGTATAGCAATCAGCCCCAGCATTTT. It is translated as CASSPGTGYSNQPQHF.

This chain links TRBV7-3 with TRBJ1-4; unclear D gene. Germline CDR1 is SGHTA and CDR2 is FQGTGA. This CDR3 has 15 amino acids. Trimming cost V 1 base and J 0 bases, with 6 bases left between them. DNA of the CDR3: TGTGCCAGCAGCTTAATGGCCGCAACTAATGAAAAACTGTTTTTT. Translating gives CASSLMAATNEKLFF. Full variable domain (rest looked up from reference TRBV7-3 and TRBJ1-4): GAGVSQTPSNKVTEKGKYVELRCDPISGHTALYWYRQSLGQGPEFLIYFQGTGAADDSGLPNDRFFAVRPEGSVSTLKIQRTERGDSAVYLCASSLMAATNEKLFFGSGTQLSVL.

V and J are TRBV9 and TRBJ1-1, with D perhaps TRBD1 (5 bases). Germline CDR1 and CDR2: SGDLS and YYNGEE. Trimming shortened V by 0 bases and J by 9 bases, and 15 bases separated the two germline ends. The length of the CDR3 is 14 residues. CDR3 bases: TGTGCCAGCAGCGTAGACCCCGACGCAGGGAAAGCTTTCTTT. Translating it yields CASSVDPDAGKAFF.

The rearrangement joins TRBV7-9 to TRBJ2-2, with 7 bases identical to TRBD2. The CDR3 sequence is 18 residues long. The germline gives CDR1 SEHNR, CDR2 FQNEAQ (reference sequence). V shed 5 bases and J 0 bases; nucleotides not matched to a gene: 12. The CDR3 is CASSGSPRGRANTGELFF. In nucleotides, the CDR3 is TGTGCCAGCAGCGGCTCCCCCCGGGGGAGGGCGAACACCGGGGAGCTGTTTTTT.

The chain combines TRBV7-2 with TRBJ2-3; 10 nucleotides match TRBD2. J lost 5 bases, V lost 4 bases, and 12 bases had no gene match. CDR3 length equals 17 residues. Germline lookup yields CDR1 SGHTA and CDR2 FQGNSA. The CDR3 DNA sequence: TGTGCCAGCAGCTCGCGGGCAGCGGGGGGGCCGGGAGATACGCAGTATTTT. Amino acid sequence: CASSSRAAGGPGDTQYF.

V usage is TRBV19 and J usage is TRBJ1-1, with TRBD1 matching 8 bases. The CDR3 is made up of 17 amino acids. V dropped 5 bases and J dropped 1; count of bases not matched to a gene: 12. CDR1 is LNHDA and CDR2 is SQIVND in the germline V gene (reference sequence). DNA for the CDR3: TGTGCCAGTAGTCTCCACGACAGGGGAGGAGGGAACACTGAAGCTTTCTTT. As protein: CASSLHDRGGGNTEAFF.